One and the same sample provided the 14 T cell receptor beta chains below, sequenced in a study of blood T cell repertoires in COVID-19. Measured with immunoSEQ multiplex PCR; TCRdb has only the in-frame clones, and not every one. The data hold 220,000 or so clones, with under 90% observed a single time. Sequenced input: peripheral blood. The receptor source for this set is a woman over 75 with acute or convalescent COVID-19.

CDR3 loop: CASSFGSGGRSNEKLFF. The CDR3 DNA reads as TGCGCCAGCAGCTTCGGGAGCGGGGGGCGGTCTAATGAAAAACTGTTTTTT. The V gene is TRBV5-1, the J gene TRBJ1-4; tentatively, D is TRBD1 (6 bases). Germline CDR1 reads SGHRS; CDR2 reads YFSETQ. V was clipped by 2 bases and J by 3 bases, with 17 bases between them. The CDR3 is 17 residues long.

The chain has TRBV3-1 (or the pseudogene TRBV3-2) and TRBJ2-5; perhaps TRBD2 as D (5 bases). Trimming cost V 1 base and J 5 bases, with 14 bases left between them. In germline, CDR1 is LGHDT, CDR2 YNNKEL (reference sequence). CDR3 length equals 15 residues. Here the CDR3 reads CASSQGREVGETQYF. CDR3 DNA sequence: TGTGCCAGCAGCCAAGGTCGGGAAGTGGGGGAGACCCAGTACTTC.

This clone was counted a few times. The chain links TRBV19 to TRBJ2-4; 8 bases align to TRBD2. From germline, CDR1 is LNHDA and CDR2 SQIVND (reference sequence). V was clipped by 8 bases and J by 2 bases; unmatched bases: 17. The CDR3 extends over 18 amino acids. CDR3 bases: TGTGCCAGTGCTCCCGGGAGGGGCGCGGATCTGTCCAAAAACATTCAGTACTTC. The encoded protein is CASAPGRGADLSKNIQYF.

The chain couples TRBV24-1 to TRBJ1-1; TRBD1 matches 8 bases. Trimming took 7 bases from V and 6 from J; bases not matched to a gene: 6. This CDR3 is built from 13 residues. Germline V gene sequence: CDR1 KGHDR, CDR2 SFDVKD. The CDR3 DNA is TGTGCCACCAGGGGACAGGAATCGTCTGAAGCTTTCTTT. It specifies CATRGQESSEAFF.

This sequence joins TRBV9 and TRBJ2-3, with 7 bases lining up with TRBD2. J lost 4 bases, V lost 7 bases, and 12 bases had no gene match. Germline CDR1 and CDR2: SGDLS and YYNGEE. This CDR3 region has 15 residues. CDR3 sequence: CASARGDRSADTQYF. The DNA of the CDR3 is TGTGCCAGCGCTCGGGGGGATAGGAGTGCAGATACGCAGTATTTT. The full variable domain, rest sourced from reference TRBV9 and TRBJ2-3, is DSGVTQTPKHLITATGQRVTLRCSPRSGDLSVYWYQQSLDQGLQFLIQYYNGEERAKGNILERFSAQQFPDLHSELNLSSLELGDSALYFCASARGDRSADTQYFGPGTRLTVL.

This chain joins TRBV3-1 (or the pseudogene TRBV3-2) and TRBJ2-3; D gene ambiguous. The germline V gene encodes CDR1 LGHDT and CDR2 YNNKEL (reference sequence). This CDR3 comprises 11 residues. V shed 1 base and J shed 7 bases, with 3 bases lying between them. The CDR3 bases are TGTGCCAGCAGCCAAGCCAATACGCAGTATTTT. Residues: CASSQANTQYF.

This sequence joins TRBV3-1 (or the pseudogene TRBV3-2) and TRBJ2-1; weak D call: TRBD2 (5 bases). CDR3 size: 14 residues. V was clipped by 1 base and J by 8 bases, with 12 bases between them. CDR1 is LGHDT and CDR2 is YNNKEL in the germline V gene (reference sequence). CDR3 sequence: CASSQGRGSHEQFF. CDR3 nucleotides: TGTGCCAGCAGCCAAGGGAGAGGGTCCCATGAGCAGTTCTTC.

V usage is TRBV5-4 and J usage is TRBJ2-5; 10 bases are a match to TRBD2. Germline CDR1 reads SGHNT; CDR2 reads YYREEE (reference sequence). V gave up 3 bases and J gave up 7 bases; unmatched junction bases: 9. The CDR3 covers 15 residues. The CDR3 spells CASSSQRGGPGTQYF. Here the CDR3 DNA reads TGTGCCAGCAGCTCGCAGCGGGGGGGCCCGGGGACCCAGTACTTC.

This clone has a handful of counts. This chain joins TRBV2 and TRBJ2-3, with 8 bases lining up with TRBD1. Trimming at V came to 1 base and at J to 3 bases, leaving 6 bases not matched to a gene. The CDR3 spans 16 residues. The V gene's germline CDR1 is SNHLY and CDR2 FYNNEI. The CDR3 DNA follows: TGTGCCAGCAGTGAAGGGGCAGGGGGCCGGACAGATACGCAGTATTTT. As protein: CASSEGAGGRTDTQYF.

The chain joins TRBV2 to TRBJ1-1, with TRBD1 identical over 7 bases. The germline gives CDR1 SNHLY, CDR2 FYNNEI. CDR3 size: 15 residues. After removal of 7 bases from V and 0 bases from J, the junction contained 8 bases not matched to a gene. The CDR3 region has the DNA TGTGCCAGCACCTGGGACAGACCCATGAACACTGAAGCTTTCTTT. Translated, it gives CASTWDRPMNTEAFF.

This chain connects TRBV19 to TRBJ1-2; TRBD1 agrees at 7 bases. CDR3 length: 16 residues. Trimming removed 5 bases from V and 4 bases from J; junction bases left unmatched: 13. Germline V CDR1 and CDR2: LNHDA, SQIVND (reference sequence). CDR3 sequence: CASSFTGDRVFYGYTF. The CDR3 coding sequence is TGTGCCAGTAGTTTCACTGGGGACAGAGTTTTCTATGGCTACACCTTC.

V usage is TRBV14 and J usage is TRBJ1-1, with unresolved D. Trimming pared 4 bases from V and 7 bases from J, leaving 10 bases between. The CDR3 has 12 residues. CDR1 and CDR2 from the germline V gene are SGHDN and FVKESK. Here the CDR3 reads CASSLREGEAFF. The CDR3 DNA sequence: TGTGCCAGCAGCCTCCGTGAGGGTGAAGCTTTCTTT.

This CDR3 is CASSQEGGLPNTEAFF. Written as DNA, the CDR3 is TGTGCCAGCAGCCAAGAGGGGGGGTTACCTAACACTGAAGCTTTCTTT. This chain joins TRBV3-1 (or the pseudogene TRBV3-2) and TRBJ1-1; TRBD1 is a possible D gene (5 bases). CDR3 length equals 16 residues. The germline CDR1 and CDR2 sequences are LGHDT and YNNKEL (reference sequence). The V end was cut by 0 bases, the J end by 2 bases, with 13 bases between.

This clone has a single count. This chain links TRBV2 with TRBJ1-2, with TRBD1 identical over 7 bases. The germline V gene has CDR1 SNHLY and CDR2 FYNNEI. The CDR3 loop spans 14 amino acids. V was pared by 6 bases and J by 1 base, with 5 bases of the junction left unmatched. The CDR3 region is CASRGQQSNYGYTF. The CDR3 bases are TGTGCCAGCAGGGGACAGCAGAGTAACTATGGCTACACCTTC.